The 25 T cell receptor beta chains below all came from one sample that was sequenced in a study of T-cell reconstitution after alpha-beta-depleted transplantation in children. Preparation of the TCRbeta library was carried out with unique molecular identifiers. MiXCR was run by TCRdb on the PCR reads, yielding one entry per CDR3 protein. In the table there are about 610,000 distinct CDR3 sequences, 10% of which are singletons. Material: PBMCs from the stem cell graft donor, obtained from the stem cell graft. Receptors were obtained from a human donor who donated a stem cell graft to a child with acute myeloid leukemia.

This clonotype was seen a few times. V gene TRBV7-8 combines with J gene TRBJ1-1, with 9 bases that match TRBD1. This CDR3 comprises 16 residues. V lost 3 bases, J lost 3 bases, and 8 bases stayed unmatched. Germline V gene sequence: CDR1 SGHVS, CDR2 FQNEAQ. CDR3 DNA: TGTGCCAGCAGCTTTTACAGGGGGCTGAGGGACACTGAAGCTTTCTTT. It is translated as CASSFYRGLRDTEAFF.

J is TRBJ2-5 and V is TRBV7-2; 10 bases align to TRBD2. Per the germline V gene, CDR1 is SGHTA and CDR2 is FQGNSA. CDR3 length equals 14 residues. Trimming took 6 bases from V and 4 from J; bases not matched to a gene: 5. The CDR3 DNA is TGTGCCAGCAGTTCAGCGGGAGGGGGAGAGACCCAGTACTTC. Translated: CASSSAGGGETQYF. Drawing the rest from reference TRBV7-2 and TRBJ2-5, the complete variable domain is GAGVSQSPSNKVTEKGKDVELRCDPISGHTALYWYRQSLGQGLEFLIYFQGNSAPDKSGLPSDRFSAERTGGSVSTLTIQRTQQEDSAVYLCASSSAGGGETQYFGPGTRLLVL.

The gene calls are TRBV18 and TRBJ2-2; no definite D call. The germline V gene encodes CDR1 KGHSH and CDR2 LQKENI. V shed 5 bases and J shed 0 bases, with 13 bases lying between them. This CDR3 region has 16 residues. In DNA, the CDR3 is TGTGCCAGCTCAGCCGTCTGGGCCCCGAACACCGGGGAGCTGTTTTTT. Translating gives CASSAVWAPNTGELFF.

This clonotype was counted a few times. V gene TRBV7-3 combines with J gene TRBJ1-1; D is ambiguous. The germline CDR1 and CDR2 sequences are SGHTA and FQGTGA. The CDR3 runs 13 residues. Trimming pared 1 base from V and 4 bases from J, leaving 7 bases between. The DNA for the CDR3 is TGTGCCAGCAGCTTAATAGCCTCCACTGAAGCTTTCTTT. It specifies CASSLIASTEAFF.

This clonotype was counted between two and nine times. The chain uses TRBV20-1 and TRBJ2-2, with 8 nucleotides matching TRBD2. CDR1 and CDR2 from the germline V gene are DFQATT and SNEGSKA (reference sequence). The CDR3 is 16 residues long. V trimming: 5 bases; J trimming: 5 bases; junction bases outside the gene matches: 13. The CDR3 sequence: CSAFGSRGAQTGELFF. CDR3 coding DNA: TGCAGTGCTTTCGGGTCGCGGGGGGCCCAAACCGGGGAGCTGTTTTTT.

The chain recombines TRBV29-1 with TRBJ2-5, with D possibly matching TRBD1 (6 bases). The CDR3 is made up of 11 amino acids. Between the trimmed V and J ends, which lost 3 bases and 9 bases, there was a span of 11 bases. Looked up from germline, CDR1 is SQVTM and CDR2 is ANQGSEA. The CDR3 sequence: CSVDSRGPQYF. CDR3 DNA: TGCAGCGTTGATAGCAGGGGTCCCCAGTACTTC.

The rearrangement links TRBV12-3 or TRBV12-4 to TRBJ2-3; 10 bases align to TRBD2. The CDR3 contains 15 residues. With 8 bases clipped from V and 0 bases from J, the junction kept 5 bases outside the gene matches. For the CDR3, the DNA is TGTGCCAGCGCCATACTAGCGGGAAGCACAGATACGCAGTATTTT. It translates to CASAILAGSTDTQYF.

In its sample, this clonotype was seen a few times. V gene TRBV28 combines with J gene TRBJ1-5, with TRBD1 matching 8 bases. The CDR3 length is 15 residues. J was trimmed by 7 bases and V by 6 bases; bases with no gene match: 11. The germline V gene encodes CDR1 MDHEN and CDR2 SYDVKM. CDR3 in amino acids: CASRGRQGRYQPQHF. The CDR3 nucleotides read TGTGCCAGCAGGGGCCGACAGGGGCGGTACCAGCCCCAGCATTTT.

This clonotype occurred a few times. The rearrangement links TRBV4-3 to TRBJ1-4, with 8 bases matching TRBD1. Per germline, CDR1 LGHNA and CDR2 YSLEER. This CDR3 has 15 amino acids. J gave up 7 bases and V 1 base, and 5 bases lay outside the gene matches. The CDR3: CASSQGTGKSEKLFF. The CDR3 DNA follows: TGCGCCAGCAGCCAAGGGACAGGGAAAAGTGAAAAACTGTTTTTT.

This clonotype was counted ten times or more. The chain couples TRBV4-3 to TRBJ2-2; TRBD2 is a possible D gene (7 bases). Germline assignment: CDR1 LGHNA and CDR2 YSLEER. The CDR3 is 15 residues long. The V end was cut by 2 bases, the J end by 6 bases, with 13 bases between. The CDR3 here is CASSQNAGGPGELFF. CDR3 DNA: TGCGCCAGCAGCCAAAACGCCGGGGGGCCCGGGGAGCTGTTTTTT.

This clonotype was seen a handful of times. The CDR3 is CASSLEDRTEQYF. The CDR3 bases are TGTGCCAGCAGCTTAGAGGACCGGACCGAGCAGTACTTC. The chain links TRBV7-9 to TRBJ2-7; D ambiguous. The germline CDR1 and CDR2 sequences are SEHNR and FQNEAQ (reference sequence). This CDR3 has 13 amino acids. V lost 1 base and J 6 bases, leaving 10 bases between the germline ends.

This clonotype has ten or more counts. V is TRBV18 and J is TRBJ1-2; D ambiguous. The CDR3 sequence is 13 residues long. The V end lost 2 bases, the J end lost 1 base, and 5 bases lay between the germline ends. In germline, CDR1 is KGHSH, CDR2 LQKENI. The CDR3 sequence: CASSPGLNYGYTF. The CDR3 region has the DNA TGTGCCAGCTCACCAGGCCTTAACTATGGCTACACCTTC.

This clonotype was seen repeatedly, ten times or more. The junction differs from germline at one of its ends, possibly a read error. The chain's CDR3 is CASSLGRNYNEQFF. DNA of the CDR3: TGCGCCAGCAGCTTGGGGCGGAACTACAATGAGCAGTTCTTC. The chain recombines TRBV7-2 with TRBJ2-1; TRBD1 is a possible D gene (5 bases). The CDR3 consists of 14 residues. CDR1 and CDR2 from the germline V gene are SGHTA and FQGNSA.

On this clonotype itself: A read error may be the cause here, since a much bigger clone is one base away. The rearrangement links TRBV12-3 or TRBV12-4 to TRBJ2-3, with D uncertain. Trimming stripped 6 bases from V and 2 bases from J, with 18 bases between. This CDR3 is built from 16 residues. The CDR3 nucleotides read TGTGCCAGCAGCCCTGGTCCGTGCCAACCCACAGATACGCAGTATTTT. Its translation is CASSPGPCQPTDTQYF.

CDR3 DNA: TGTGCCAGCAGTTTGGGCTCCCAACACTCTGAAGCTTTCTTT. Amino acids: CASSLGSQHSEAFF. The chain employs TRBV12-3 or TRBV12-4 and TRBJ1-1, with D uncertain. V lost 3 bases and J lost 6, with 14 bases in between. CDR3 size: 14 residues.

This clonotype has more than one count but fewer than ten. The chain recombines TRBV9 with TRBJ2-7, with D perhaps TRBD2 (7 bases). The V and J ends lost 8 bases and 3 bases respectively, with 12 bases between them. In germline, CDR1 is SGDLS, CDR2 YYNGEE. This CDR3 is built from 12 residues. This chain's CDR3 is CARWEGHYEQYF. As DNA, the CDR3 is TGTGCCAGGTGGGAGGGACACTACGAGCAGTACTTC.

This clonotype is a singleton in its sample. An end of the junction differs from the germline gene, which may be a read error. The gene calls are TRBV7-9 and TRBJ2-1; the match to TRBD1 covers 7 bases. There are 16 residues in the CDR3. CDR1 and CDR2 from the germline V gene are SEHNR and FQNEAQ (reference sequence). CDR3 residues: CASSPYRGRSYNDQFF. As DNA, the CDR3 is TGTGCCAGCAGCCCGTACAGGGGTCGGTCCTACAATGATCAGTTCTTC.

This rearrangement joins TRBV5-1 to TRBJ2-7; 7 bases are shared with TRBD2. The CDR3 loop spans 13 amino acids. Per the germline V gene, CDR1 is SGHRS and CDR2 is YFSETQ. V shed 5 bases and J 4 bases; nucleotides not matched to a gene: 6. CDR3 protein: CASRGSGNYEQYF. The CDR3 DNA sequence: TGCGCCAGCAGGGGGAGCGGGAATTACGAGCAGTACTTC.

This clonotype was counted at least ten times. This chain connects TRBV20-1 to TRBJ2-2; D is unresolved. Between the trimmed V and J ends, which lost 4 bases and 6 bases, there was a span of 12 bases. Germline-derived CDR1 and CDR2 are DFQATT and SNEGSKA (reference sequence). The CDR3 is 13 amino acids. CDR3 nucleotides: TGCAGTGCTACCCCGTGGGGTGCCGGGGAGCTGTTTTTT. It codes for CSATPWGAGELFF.

This clonotype was found a few times. V usage is TRBV11-2 and J usage is TRBJ2-3, with D tentatively TRBD1 or TRBD2 (6 bases each). Germline V gene lookup returns CDR1 SGHAT and CDR2 FQNNGV. The CDR3 contains 15 residues. The germline V and J ends were trimmed by 1 base and 6 bases, with 14 bases remaining between them. CDR3 sequence reads: CASSLGNKGGDTQYF. In DNA form, the CDR3 reads TGTGCCAGCAGCTTAGGAAATAAAGGGGGGGATACGCAGTATTTT.

This chain connects TRBV12-3 or TRBV12-4 to TRBJ2-1, with TRBD1 matching 8 bases. This CDR3 contains 15 residues. The J segment lost 3 bases and the V segment lost 6 bases, leaving 7 bases of the junction unmatched. The CDR3 is CASRHGQGNYNEQFF. DNA for the CDR3: TGTGCCAGCAGACATGGACAGGGCAACTACAATGAGCAGTTCTTC.

This clonotype has at least ten counts. The chain combines TRBV20-1 with TRBJ2-1; TRBD2 is a possible D gene (5 bases). Germline V lookup: CDR1 DFQATT, CDR2 SNEGSKA (reference sequence). V was clipped by 6 bases and J by 10 bases, with 13 bases between them. This CDR3 has 11 amino acids. In DNA form, the CDR3 reads TGCAGTGCCCCGAGGGCCAAGGAGCAGTTCTTC. This sequence encodes CSAPRAKEQFF.

The sample holds one count of this clonotype. This chain uses TRBV5-1 with TRBJ1-6; D is ambiguous. Trimming stripped 4 bases from V and 10 bases from J, with 12 bases between. The germline V gene encodes CDR1 SGHRS and CDR2 YFSETQ. CDR3 length: 13 residues. The CDR3 DNA is TGCGCCAGCAGCCAAATCAGTGGCTCACCCCTCCACTTT. As protein: CASSQISGSPLHF.

Many counts were recorded for this clonotype. V is TRBV9 and J is TRBJ2-1, with D perhaps matching TRBD2 (6 bases). The V and J ends lost 2 bases and 4 bases respectively, with 7 bases between them. This CDR3 contains 13 residues. Germline V gene lookup returns CDR1 SGDLS and CDR2 YYNGEE. CDR3 bases: TGTGCCAGCAGCGTTGCGGGGTACAATGAGCAGTTCTTC. Encoded protein: CASSVAGYNEQFF.

In nucleotides, the CDR3 is TGCAGTGCTACGGCGGGTCATAACACCGGGGAGCTGTTTTTT. It codes for CSATAGHNTGELFF. J is TRBJ2-2 and V is TRBV20-1; possibly TRBD2 for D (5 bases). Germline CDR1 DFQATT, CDR2 SNEGSKA (reference sequence). The germline V and J ends were trimmed by 4 bases and 2 bases, with 11 bases remaining between them. CDR3 length: 14 residues.